Below are 9 T cell receptor beta chains sequenced from a single sample in a study of blood T cell repertoires in COVID-19. Some clones are missing from TCRdb's copy, which holds only in-frame ones; the method was immunoSEQ multiplex PCR. The table lists more than 25,000 clones, roughly 91% of them singletons. The sample comprised peripheral blood. The receptors originated from a man aged 70-80 years with active or convalescent COVID-19.

The CDR3 loop is CSDRVNTEAFF. CDR3 sequence (DNA): TGCAGCGACAGAGTGAACACTGAAGCTTTCTTT. The chain joins TRBV29-1 to TRBJ1-1; no clear D. Germline assignment: CDR1 SQVTM and CDR2 ANQGSEA. The CDR3 covers 11 residues. The V and J ends lost 7 bases and 0 bases respectively, with 6 bases between them.

Only a few counts were recorded for this clone. The CDR3 bases are TGTGCCAGCAGCCGGCTCGGGACTGGCTCCTACAATGAGCAGTTCTTC. Translated: CASSRLGTGSYNEQFF. J is TRBJ2-1 and V is TRBV7-9; D perhaps matches TRBD2 (6 bases). Deletions cut 5 bases from V and 0 bases from J, with 14 bases between. CDR1 and CDR2 from the germline V gene are SEHNR and FQNEAQ (reference sequence). The CDR3 has 16 residues.

The chain employs TRBV19 and TRBJ2-1, with TRBD2 matching 9 bases. V was clipped by 7 bases and J by 7 bases; unmatched bases: 11. The CDR3 is 15 residues long. Germline assignment: CDR1 LNHDA and CDR2 SQIVND (reference sequence). The CDR3 DNA reads as TGTGCCAGTACCCAGGATAGCGGGAGAGGAAATGAGCAGTTCTTC. Its translation: CASTQDSGRGNEQFF.

CDR3 bases: TGTGCCAGCAGACCGACAGGAGTCTATGGCTACACCTTC. Translating it yields CASRPTGVYGYTF. J is TRBJ1-2 and V is TRBV5-4; TRBD1 is a possible D gene (6 bases). Trimming shortened V by 5 bases and J by 4 bases, and 12 bases separated the two germline ends. This CDR3 is built from 13 residues. Germline V gene lookup returns CDR1 SGHNT and CDR2 YYREEE (reference sequence). Drawing the rest from reference TRBV5-4 and TRBJ1-2, the complete variable domain is ETGVTQSPTHLIKTRGQQVTLRCSSQSGHNTVSWYQQALGQGPQFIFQYYREEENGRGNFPPRFSGLQFPNYSSELNVNALELDDSALYLCASRPTGVYGYTFGSGTRLTVV.

This chain joins TRBV5-6 and TRBJ2-7, with 8 bases fitting TRBD1. Germline V CDR1 and CDR2: SGHDT, YYEEEE. V was pared by 4 bases and J by 0 bases, with 6 bases of the junction left unmatched. This CDR3 comprises 15 residues. The CDR3 DNA follows: TGTGCCAGCAGCCCGGGGACAGGTCGCTCCTACGAGCAGTACTTC. Translated: CASSPGTGRSYEQYF.

The chain carries TRBV7-9 and TRBJ2-2; tentatively, D is TRBD2 (5 bases). Germline CDR1 reads SEHNR; CDR2 reads FQNEAQ (reference sequence). CDR3 size: 15 residues. The V end was cut by 3 bases, the J end by 5 bases, with 13 bases between. The CDR3 DNA reads as TGTGCCAGCAGCTTCGGGGAAACGACGACCGGGGAGCTGTTTTTT. Its protein is CASSFGETTTGELFF.

The chain employs TRBV5-1 and TRBJ1-2; D is unclear. The V end lost 0 bases, the J end lost 4 bases, and 4 bases lay between the germline ends. From germline, CDR1 is SGHRS and CDR2 YFSETQ. This CDR3 has 12 residues. The CDR3 here is CASSLGGYGYTF. The CDR3 DNA follows: TGCGCCAGCAGCTTGGGCGGCTATGGCTACACCTTC.

The chain is built from TRBV6-6 and TRBJ1-6, with 9 nucleotides matching TRBD1. This CDR3 comprises 15 residues. The V and J ends lost 5 bases and 8 bases, in that order; junction bases with no gene match: 7. CDR1 MNHNY and CDR2 SVGAGI come from the germline V gene (reference sequence). CDR3 sequence: CASSRPGQGYSPLHF. The CDR3 DNA is TGTGCCAGCAGTAGACCGGGACAGGGATATTCACCCCTCCACTTT.

The rearrangement links TRBV5-6 to TRBJ2-7; D may be TRBD2 (5 bases). CDR1 and CDR2 (germline): SGHDT, YYEEEE. This CDR3 comprises 15 residues. V was cut by 1 base and J by 6 bases, with 17 bases left in between. The CDR3 sequence is CASSLSRPYEGEQYF. The DNA of the CDR3 is TGTGCCAGCAGCTTGTCAAGACCCTATGAGGGCGAGCAGTACTTC.